Listed below are T cell receptor beta chains from one sample, sequenced in a study of cytomegalovirus exposure and HLA in healthy donors. Sequencing used immunoSEQ multiplex PCR; TCRdb keeps in-frame clones, though not all of them. Among about 91,000 clones listed, more than 80% were seen once. Sequenced: PBMCs. The receptors derive from a man in his late teens or twenties in good health and CMV-seronegative. The CDR3 runs from the conserved cysteine through the conserved F or W. A D gene is named only where the DNA matches it firmly. A row's size may be missing; if present it is once, few, many or a size class.

v_call	d_call	j_call	clone_size	cdr3_aa	cdr3_nt
TRBV27	NA	TRBJ2-7	NA	CASSRDSEQYF	TGTGCCAGCAGTCGCGACTCTGAGCAGTACTTC
TRBV7-3	TRBD2	TRBJ2-3	NA	CASSLISAGGSDTQYF	TGTGCCAGCAGCTTAATTTCGGCCGGGGGGTCCGATACGCAGTATTTT
TRBV28	TRBD1	TRBJ2-6	NA	CASRSFSIRDRGKVANVLTF	TGTGCCAGCAGAAGTTTCAGTATCCGGGACAGGGGTAAAGTCGCCAACGTCCTGACTTTC
TRBV7-2	NA	TRBJ1-1	NA	CASSLISSGVAFF	TGTGCCAGCAGCTTGATATCATCGGGAGTGGCCTTCTTT
TRBV30	NA	TRBJ1-2	NA	CAWSLSAITYGYTF	TGTGCCTGGAGTTTGTCAGCGATAACCTATGGCTACACCTTC
TRBV29-1	NA	TRBJ2-1	NA	CSLLTSGNEQFF	TGCAGCCTCCTGACTAGTGGCAATGAGCAGTTCTTC
TRBV19	TRBD2	TRBJ2-3	NA	CASSLQTSGGTDTQYF	TGTGCCAGTAGTCTCCAGACTAGCGGGGGCACAGATACGCAGTATTTT
TRBV5-1	TRBD2	TRBJ2-2	NA	CASSAGLAGGPRKPTGELFF	TGCGCCAGCAGCGCAGGACTAGCGGGAGGGCCCCGTAAGCCCACCGGGGAGCTGTTTTTT
TRBV30	NA	TRBJ1-1	NA	CAWRLPLGHPMNTEAFF	TGTGCCTGGAGACTACCACTAGGTCACCCTATGAACACTGAAGCTTTCTTT
TRBV5-1	TRBD1	TRBJ1-2	NA	CASSSARTGGTYGYTF	TGCGCCAGCAGCTCAGCTCGGACAGGGGGGACCTATGGCTACACCTTC
TRBV28	NA	TRBJ1-2	NA	CASSLIQGNYGYTF	TGTGCCAGCAGCCTCATTCAGGGGAACTATGGCTACACCTTC
TRBV27	NA	TRBJ1-4	NA	CASSLFGGGTATNEKLFF	TGTGCCAGCAGTTTATTCGGCGGGGGGACCGCAACTAATGAAAAACTGTTTTTT
TRBV30	NA	TRBJ2-5	NA	CAWTRSFQSGETQYF	TGTGCCTGGACGCGATCATTCCAGTCCGGGGAGACCCAGTACTTC
TRBV25-1	TRBD1	TRBJ2-2	NA	CASRKGAGGELFF	TGTGCCAGCAGAAAGGGGGCGGGCGGGGAGCTGTTTTTT
TRBV28	NA	TRBJ2-7	NA	CASSYHRGLLSYEQYF	TGTGCCAGCAGTTATCACAGGGGACTTCTTTCCTACGAGCAGTACTTC
TRBV18	TRBD2	TRBJ2-5	NA	CASSPGTSGSRWETQYF	TGTGCCAGCTCACCGGGGACTAGCGGGAGCAGGTGGGAGACCCAGTACTTC
TRBV4-2	TRBD2	TRBJ2-1	NA	CASSQASGFEQFF	TGTGCCAGCAGCCAGGCTAGCGGGTTTGAGCAGTTCTTC
TRBV7-2	TRBD2	TRBJ2-1	NA	CASSSDTSGRSYNEQFF	TGTGCCAGCAGCTCCGACACTAGCGGACGCTCCTACAATGAGCAGTTCTTC
TRBV5-7	TRBD1	TRBJ2-7	few	CASSLMTGGWVEQYF	TGTGCCAGCAGCTTAATGACAGGGGGCTGGGTCGAGCAGTACTTC
TRBV5-1	TRBD1	TRBJ1-6	NA	CASSPQGASHNSPLHF	TGCGCCAGCAGCCCACAGGGGGCTAGCCATAATTCACCCCTCCACTTT
TRBV5-8	TRBD2	TRBJ2-7	NA	CASSLGSGRAYEQYF	TGTGCCAGCAGCTTGGGTAGCGGGAGGGCCTACGAGCAGTACTTC
TRBV6-6	TRBD1	TRBJ1-5	NA	CASRSGTGLNQPQHF	TGTGCCAGCAGGTCCGGGACAGGGCTGAATCAGCCCCAGCATTTT
TRBV7-6	TRBD2	TRBJ2-1	NA	CASSLGGLARYNEQFF	TGTGCCAGCAGCTTAGGGGGACTAGCGCGCTACAATGAGCAGTTCTTC